This T cell receptor (beta chain) originates from a study of OX40 agonist ivuxolimab in advanced cancers. Overall study context: Previous treatment with anti-PD-1, anti-PD-L1 or anti-CTLA-4 therapy was allowed; about 44% had received some. Findings of the study overall: Some of the nonresponding patients also showed low levels of normalized T-cell clonal expansion. The expanded peripheral T cells' antigen specificity was not determined.

Trimming shortened V by 10 bases and J by 5 bases, and 8 bases separated the two germline ends. Germline V gene lookup returns CDR1 MNHEY and CDR2 SVGAGI. The CDR3 consists of 11 residues. The protocol was immunoSEQ multiplex PCR, while the TCRdb copy is restricted to in-frame clones and leaves out a portion. The sample has tens of thousands of clones; 80% to 95% are singletons. Researchers took blood at baseline, on cycle 4 day 1, and on cycle 7 day 1. As concerns this clone: The antigen is not known.

This sequence joins TRBV6-5 and TRBJ2-2, with D perhaps matching TRBD2 (6 bases). The sequence came from an adult with an advanced solid tumor such as melanoma, head and neck, liver or kidney cancer. Sequences were derived from CD4+ or CD8+ T cells sorted from blood, sampled in a trial of the OX40 agonist ivuxolimab. The CDR3 region is CATGETGELFF. The DNA of the CDR3 is TGTGCCACGGGGGAGACCGGGGAGCTGTTTTTT.